A single sample is the source of the 22 T cell receptor beta chains below, sequenced in a study of blood T cell repertoires in COVID-19. Libraries were prepared by immunoSEQ multiplex PCR; TCRdb keeps only in-frame clonotypes and omits some of them. The data show approximately 140,000 clones, 86% seen once. Sequencing was carried out using peripheral blood. The receptors stem from a woman aged 55 to 70 with acute or convalescent COVID-19.

This chain joins TRBV2 and TRBJ1-6, with 7 positions matching TRBD1. The J segment lost 3 bases and the V segment lost 9 bases, leaving 11 bases of the junction unmatched. There are 16 residues in the CDR3. Germline V gene sequence: CDR1 SNHLY, CDR2 FYNNEI. CDR3 DNA: TGTGCCAGGACAACAGGGGACATTAACTATAATTCACCCCTCCACTTT. The encoded protein is CARTTGDINYNSPLHF.

In DNA form, the CDR3 reads TGTGCCAGCAGCGGGGGACTAGCGGGGGTAGAGACCCAGTACTTC. The encoded protein is CASSGGLAGVETQYF. The genes are TRBV5-4 and TRBJ2-5, with 14 bases lining up with TRBD2. The CDR3 loop spans 15 amino acids. The germline V gene encodes CDR1 SGHNT and CDR2 YYREEE (reference sequence). J gave up 4 bases and V 4 bases, and 3 bases lay outside the gene matches.

V is TRBV28 and J is TRBJ1-2, with D perhaps TRBD1 (6 bases). The germline gives CDR1 MDHEN, CDR2 SYDVKM. V lost 5 bases and J lost 8, with 21 bases in between. The CDR3 sequence is 15 residues long. The CDR3 is CASSQGPAPIGGYTF. CDR3 DNA: TGTGCCAGCAGTCAGGGGCCAGCCCCTATAGGAGGCTACACCTTC.

The V call is TRBV5-1, the J call TRBJ2-3; 7 bases fit TRBD1. J gave up 2 bases and V 4 bases, and 7 bases lay outside the gene matches. There are 15 residues in the CDR3. Looked up from germline, CDR1 is SGHRS and CDR2 is YFSETQ. CDR3 protein: CASSESGQYTDTQYF. The DNA for the CDR3 is TGCGCCAGCAGCGAATCGGGACAGTACACAGATACGCAGTATTTT.

The chain carries TRBV7-2 and TRBJ2-5, with a possible D match to TRBD2 (6 bases). The CDR3 runs 15 residues. Trimming shortened V by 1 base and J by 4 bases, and 13 bases separated the two germline ends. Germline V gene lookup returns CDR1 SGHTA and CDR2 FQGNSA. Here the CDR3 reads CASSLVQGAGETQYF. The CDR3 nucleotides read TGTGCCAGCAGCTTAGTTCAGGGAGCGGGAGAGACCCAGTACTTC.

This clone was seen once. The CDR3 region has the DNA TGTGCCAGCAGCAAACAGGGGCAGGGGACTGAAGCTTTCTTT. The encoded protein is CASSKQGQGTEAFF. V gene TRBV6-5 combines with J gene TRBJ1-1; 7 bases fit TRBD1. CDR3 size: 14 residues. V dropped 6 bases and J dropped 5; count of bases not matched to a gene: 9. The germline V gene encodes CDR1 MNHEY and CDR2 SVGAGI.

V and J are TRBV19 and TRBJ1-6; 7 nucleotides align to TRBD1. CDR1 is LNHDA and CDR2 is SQIVND in the germline V gene (reference sequence). V lost 6 bases, J lost 11 bases, and 7 bases stayed unmatched. This CDR3 has 13 residues. The CDR3 region has the DNA TGTGCCAGTAGGTCCGGGACAGTAGCACCCCTCCACTTT. Translation: CASRSGTVAPLHF.

This chain connects TRBV6-5 to TRBJ1-5; D call uncertain. Trimming removed 8 bases from V and 3 bases from J, with 11 bases in between. The CDR3 is 13 amino acids. Germline V gives CDR1 MNHEY, CDR2 SVGAGI. CDR3: CASRVQLNQPQHF. DNA for the CDR3: TGTGCCAGCCGCGTACAGCTCAATCAGCCCCAGCATTTT.

This chain uses TRBV29-1 with TRBJ2-5; D is possibly TRBD1 (6 bases). V was cut by 2 bases and J by 5 bases, with 15 bases left in between. The CDR3 length is 14 residues. Germline V CDR1 and CDR2: SQVTM, ANQGSEA. CDR3 amino acids: CSVEFGGVEETQYF. In DNA, the CDR3 is TGCAGCGTTGAATTTGGGGGCGTAGAGGAGACCCAGTACTTC.

This clone was observed once. This rearrangement joins TRBV15 to TRBJ2-2; TRBD1 agrees at 8 bases. Trimming took 0 bases from V and 4 from J; bases not matched to a gene: 4. CDR3 length: 16 residues. Looked up from germline, CDR1 is LNHNV and CDR2 is YYDKDF (reference sequence). CDR3: CATSREPGGTTGELFF. CDR3 DNA sequence: TGTGCCACCAGCAGAGAACCAGGGGGCACCACCGGGGAGCTGTTTTTT. Full variable domain (remainder filled in from reference TRBV15 and TRBJ2-2): DAMVIQNPRYQVTQFGKPVTLSCSQTLNHNVMYWYQQKSSQAPKLLFHYYDKDFNNEADTPDNFQSRRPNTSFCFLDIRSPGLGDTAMYLCATSREPGGTTGELFFGEGSRLTVL.

The gene calls are TRBV19 and TRBJ1-5; 8 nucleotides align to TRBD1. This CDR3 has 17 amino acids. CDR1 LNHDA and CDR2 SQIVND come from the germline V gene (reference sequence). The V and J ends lost 3 bases and 5 bases, in that order; junction bases with no gene match: 12. The CDR3 sequence is CASSIWTGRGHDQPQHF. In nucleotides, the CDR3 is TGTGCCAGTAGTATCTGGACAGGGCGGGGGCACGATCAGCCCCAGCATTTT. Full variable domain (outside the CDR3, taken from reference TRBV19 and TRBJ1-5): DGGITQSPKYLFRKEGQNVTLSCEQNLNHDAMYWYRQDPGQGLRLIYYSQIVNDFQKGDIAEGYSVSREKKESFPLTVTSAQKNPTAFYLCASSIWTGRGHDQPQHFGDGTRLSIL.

This chain uses TRBV2 with TRBJ1-3; weak D call: TRBD1 (6 bases). The V gene lost 7 bases and the J gene lost 2 bases, with 12 bases spanning the gap. Germline values: CDR1 SNHLY, CDR2 FYNNEI. The CDR3 loop spans 14 amino acids. As DNA, the CDR3 is TGTGCCAGCATCAGCCGGGACACTGGAAACACCATATATTTT. Its protein product is CASISRDTGNTIYF.

The chain couples TRBV12-3 or TRBV12-4 to TRBJ2-1; D is possibly TRBD2 (5 bases). V shed 5 bases and J shed 12 bases, with 11 bases lying between them. This CDR3 contains 11 residues. The CDR3 nucleotides read TGTGCCAGCAGTCCCGGGGTAGCGCAGTTCTTC. Translating it yields CASSPGVAQFF.

V gene TRBV19 combines with J gene TRBJ2-3; possible D gene TRBD1, 5 bases. V lost 4 bases, J lost 0 bases, and 11 bases lay in between. Looked up from germline, CDR1 is LNHDA and CDR2 is SQIVND (reference sequence). This CDR3 has 15 amino acids. CDR3 sequence reads: CASSNQGRSTDTQYF. CDR3 DNA sequence: TGTGCCAGTAGTAACCAGGGTCGGAGCACAGATACGCAGTATTTT. Supplemented by reference TRBV19 and TRBJ2-3, the full variable domain reads DGGITQSPKYLFRKEGQNVTLSCEQNLNHDAMYWYRQDPGQGLRLIYYSQIVNDFQKGDIAEGYSVSREKKESFPLTVTSAQKNPTAFYLCASSNQGRSTDTQYFGPGTRLTVL.

The chain uses TRBV5-4 and TRBJ1-5, with 7 bases matching TRBD1. V trimming: 3 bases; J trimming: 9 bases; junction bases outside the gene matches: 6. This CDR3 has 13 amino acids. The germline gives CDR1 SGHNT, CDR2 YYREEE (reference sequence). In DNA, the CDR3 is TGTGCCAGCAGCTGGGGACAGCAAGGGCCCCAGCATTTT. Its translation is CASSWGQQGPQHF.

The chain links TRBV5-1 to TRBJ2-2; 8 bases map to TRBD2. The V gene's germline CDR1 is SGHRS and CDR2 YFSETQ. Trimming removed 1 base from V and 6 bases from J; junction bases left unmatched: 11. There are 17 residues in the CDR3. The CDR3 protein is CASSLYSRGGTSGELFF. CDR3 sequence (DNA): TGCGCCAGCAGCTTGTATAGCCGGGGGGGTACCTCCGGGGAGCTGTTTTTT.

This clone has only one observation. This sequence joins TRBV30 and TRBJ2-7; 7 positions match TRBD1. The V and J ends lost 3 bases and 3 bases, in that order; junction bases with no gene match: 8. CDR1 is GTSNPN and CDR2 is SVGIG in the germline V gene (reference sequence). The CDR3 length is 14 residues. The CDR3: CAWRETGRYYEQYF. In DNA form, the CDR3 reads TGTGCCTGGAGGGAGACAGGGCGTTACTACGAGCAGTACTTC.

This clone was seen more than once but under ten times. The DNA for the CDR3 is TGTGCCACGTCGACAGGGTGGTCCACTGAAGCTTTCTTT. Its protein is CATSTGWSTEAFF. This chain uses TRBV19 with TRBJ1-1; 7 positions agree with TRBD1. This CDR3 comprises 13 residues. Germline V CDR1 and CDR2: LNHDA, SQIVND (reference sequence). The junction had 9 bases not matched to a gene; V was cut back by 10 bases and J by 4 bases.

This clone was counted only a few times. The chain couples TRBV28 to TRBJ2-7, with D tentatively TRBD2 (5 bases). Germline V CDR1 and CDR2: MDHEN, SYDVKM. Trimming stripped 6 bases from V and 2 bases from J, with 14 bases between. This CDR3 is built from 14 residues. The CDR3 nucleotides read TGTGCCAGCAGGTCTAGCAGACCACCCTACGAGCAGTACTTC. Its protein product is CASRSSRPPYEQYF.

The V call is TRBV14, the J call TRBJ2-5; D might be TRBD1 (7 bases). CDR1 is SGHDN, CDR2 FVKESK, per germline. Deletions cut 4 bases from V and 13 bases from J, with 16 bases between. The CDR3 sequence is 12 residues long. The CDR3 region is CASSLGGTASYF. For the CDR3, the DNA is TGTGCCAGCAGCCTAGGGGGGACAGCCTCGTACTTC.

The chain uses TRBV12-3 or TRBV12-4 and TRBJ2-2, with D unclear. The CDR3 contains 13 residues. V lost 4 bases and J 6 bases, leaving 9 bases between the germline ends. In DNA, the CDR3 is TGTGCCAGCAGTTCCATAGCAGCCGGGGAGCTGTTTTTT. Its protein is CASSSIAAGELFF.

The rearrangement joins TRBV11-3 to TRBJ2-7; the match to TRBD1 covers 8 bases. J was trimmed by 4 bases and V by 3 bases; bases with no gene match: 8. The CDR3 covers 15 residues. Germline V CDR1 and CDR2: SGHNT, YENEEA. The CDR3 region has the DNA TGTGCCAGCAGCTTCCCTGGACAGGGTTCTTACGAGCAGTACTTC. It codes for CASSFPGQGSYEQYF.